Listed below are T cell receptor beta chains from one sample, sequenced in a study of CD8 T cells in ankylosing spondylitis. TCRdb re-called the 5' RACE reads through MiXCR, storing one row per CDR3 protein. The sample contains about 540,000 distinct CDR3 sequences, 10% to 15% of which appear only once. The sequenced sample was blood, either unsorted or a sorted T cell fraction (not recorded which). Receptor source: a male donor with ankylosing spondylitis. Each CDR3 is given with its conserved first and last residue. The order of the fields is CDR3 DNA, CDR3 protein, V gene, D gene, J gene, clone size. D genes are given only for firm matches. Part of the rows lack a size; the others show once, few, many or a class for expanded clones.

cdr3_nt: TGCAGTGCTAGAGACTCCAACTCGGGGCCAAGCAATGAGCAGTTCTTC
cdr3_aa: CSARDSNSGPSNEQFF
v_call: TRBV20-1
d_call: NA
j_call: TRBJ2-1
clone_size: NA

cdr3_nt: TGTGCCAGCAAGGGAGGGAGGAGACAGCCCCAGCATTTT
cdr3_aa: CASKGGRRQPQHF
v_call: TRBV12-3/TRBV12-4
d_call: NA
j_call: TRBJ1-5
clone_size: NA

cdr3_nt: TGTGCTAGTGGTTTGAACACAGGGACCGGCTACACCTTC
cdr3_aa: CASGLNTGTGYTF
v_call: TRBV12-5
d_call: NA
j_call: TRBJ1-2
clone_size: NA

cdr3_nt: TGCAGTGCCCCCGGGGGAGCCTATAATTCACCCCTCCACTTT
cdr3_aa: CSAPGGAYNSPLHF
v_call: TRBV20-1
d_call: NA
j_call: TRBJ1-6
clone_size: NA

cdr3_nt: TGTGCCACCAGTGTCGGGGGATCCTATACGCAGTATTTT
cdr3_aa: CATSVGGSYTQYF
v_call: TRBV24-1
d_call: NA
j_call: TRBJ2-3
clone_size: NA

cdr3_nt: TGCAGTGCTAGGAGCCAGGCGAGCAATCAGCCCCAGCATTTT
cdr3_aa: CSARSQASNQPQHF
v_call: TRBV20-1
d_call: NA
j_call: TRBJ1-5
clone_size: few

cdr3_nt: TGTGCCAGCACCAGCGGGAGGTCGGAGACCCAGTACTTC
cdr3_aa: CASTSGRSETQYF
v_call: TRBV6-1
d_call: TRBD2
j_call: TRBJ2-5
clone_size: few

cdr3_nt: TGCAGTGCGAACGGGGGCCAGCGGAGAGGGAATGAGCAGTTCTTC
cdr3_aa: CSANGGQRRGNEQFF
v_call: TRBV20-1
d_call: NA
j_call: TRBJ2-1
clone_size: few

cdr3_nt: TGCGCCAGCAGCACCGGACAGTCACCTGAAGCTTTCTTT
cdr3_aa: CASSTGQSPEAFF
v_call: TRBV5-1
d_call: NA
j_call: TRBJ1-1
clone_size: few

cdr3_nt: TGTGCCAGCAGCCCACTAAGGCCGGACTATATAGATACGCAGTATTTT
cdr3_aa: CASSPLRPDYIDTQYF
v_call: TRBV7-8
d_call: NA
j_call: TRBJ2-3
clone_size: NA

cdr3_nt: TGTGCCAGTAGTAACCAGGGGGCTAAGCAGCCCCAGCATTTT
cdr3_aa: CASSNQGAKQPQHF
v_call: TRBV19
d_call: TRBD1
j_call: TRBJ1-5
clone_size: few

cdr3_nt: TGTGCCACATCCCCATCGGGACTAGCGGCCCCAAGCTCCTACAATGAGCAGTTCTTC
cdr3_aa: CATSPSGLAAPSSYNEQFF
v_call: TRBV12-3/TRBV12-4
d_call: TRBD2
j_call: TRBJ2-1
clone_size: few

cdr3_nt: TGCAGTGCTAGAGTCCAGACAGGGGGGACCACTGAAGCTTTCTTT
cdr3_aa: CSARVQTGGTTEAFF
v_call: TRBV20-1
d_call: TRBD1
j_call: TRBJ1-1
clone_size: NA

cdr3_nt: TGTGCCAGCAGTTGGACTCTCGAGGGCTATGGCTACACCTTC
cdr3_aa: CASSWTLEGYGYTF
v_call: TRBV12-3/TRBV12-4
d_call: NA
j_call: TRBJ1-2
clone_size: NA

cdr3_nt: TGTGCCAGCAGCTCCGACAGGGTTGAGCCCCAGCATTTT
cdr3_aa: CASSSDRVEPQHF
v_call: TRBV7-9
d_call: TRBD1
j_call: TRBJ1-5
clone_size: NA

cdr3_nt: TGTGCCAGCAGTTTAAAAAGCGGGAGTGACGGTGAGCAGTTCTTC
cdr3_aa: CASSLKSGSDGEQFF
v_call: TRBV27
d_call: TRBD2
j_call: TRBJ2-1
clone_size: NA

cdr3_nt: TGTGCCAGCAGCTTAGAGGGACAGGGTTTCTACGAGCAGTACTTC
cdr3_aa: CASSLEGQGFYEQYF
v_call: TRBV11-2
d_call: TRBD1
j_call: TRBJ2-7
clone_size: NA

cdr3_nt: TGCGCCAGCAGCCCTTCCAGGGGGAACACTGAAGCTTTCTTT
cdr3_aa: CASSPSRGNTEAFF
v_call: TRBV4-1
d_call: NA
j_call: TRBJ1-1
clone_size: NA

cdr3_nt: TGTGCCAGCGGCCGACATTCTCCTACCTACGAGCAGTACTTC
cdr3_aa: CASGRHSPTYEQYF
v_call: TRBV7-8
d_call: NA
j_call: TRBJ2-7
clone_size: many

cdr3_nt: TGTGCCAGCAGCTTAGTGGGCAATCAGCCCCAGCATTTT
cdr3_aa: CASSLVGNQPQHF
v_call: TRBV5-1
d_call: NA
j_call: TRBJ1-5
clone_size: many

cdr3_nt: TGTGCCAGCAGCTTAGGTCCGGAAACCGGGGAGCTGTTTTTT
cdr3_aa: CASSLGPETGELFF
v_call: TRBV7-8
d_call: NA
j_call: TRBJ2-2
clone_size: few

cdr3_nt: TGCGCCAGCAGCCACATGGGGACAGATAGCAATCAGCCCCAGCATTTT
cdr3_aa: CASSHMGTDSNQPQHF
v_call: TRBV4-1
d_call: TRBD1
j_call: TRBJ1-5
clone_size: many

cdr3_nt: TGTGCCAGCAGTGGTTTAGGAGCCGAGACGGGTAATTCACCCCTCCACTTT
cdr3_aa: CASSGLGAETGNSPLHF
v_call: TRBV28
d_call: NA
j_call: TRBJ1-6
clone_size: many

cdr3_nt: TGTGCCAGCAGCTGGGACAGGGATTACTATGGCTACACCTTC
cdr3_aa: CASSWDRDYYGYTF
v_call: TRBV5-6
d_call: TRBD1
j_call: TRBJ1-2
clone_size: NA

cdr3_nt: TGCGCCAGCAGCTTGTTGACGGGACCCGGGGCCAACGTCCTGACTTTC
cdr3_aa: CASSLLTGPGANVLTF
v_call: TRBV5-1
d_call: NA
j_call: TRBJ2-6
clone_size: NA

cdr3_nt: TGTGCCACGGGGACATTCACAGATACGCAGTATTTT
cdr3_aa: CATGTFTDTQYF
v_call: TRBV2
d_call: NA
j_call: TRBJ2-3
clone_size: few

cdr3_nt: TGTGCCGGGGGTATGGGCAGACACACTGAAGCTTTCTTT
cdr3_aa: CAGGMGRHTEAFF
v_call: TRBV11-2
d_call: NA
j_call: TRBJ1-1
clone_size: few

cdr3_nt: TGCGCCAGCAGCCCCGGACTAGCGGGAGTTTTTGAGCAGTTCTTC
cdr3_aa: CASSPGLAGVFEQFF
v_call: TRBV5-1
d_call: TRBD2
j_call: TRBJ2-1
clone_size: few

cdr3_nt: TGCGCCAGCAGCGAGGGACAGACAGATACGCAGTATTTT
cdr3_aa: CASSEGQTDTQYF
v_call: TRBV5-1
d_call: TRBD1
j_call: TRBJ2-3
clone_size: NA

cdr3_nt: TGTGCCACCACTAGACAGGTCCAAGAGACCCAGTACTTC
cdr3_aa: CATTRQVQETQYF
v_call: TRBV24-1
d_call: NA
j_call: TRBJ2-5
clone_size: NA

cdr3_nt: TGTGCCAGCAGTCCCTGGGTTGGGAACACTGAAGCTTTCTTT
cdr3_aa: CASSPWVGNTEAFF
v_call: TRBV6-2/TRBV6-3
d_call: NA
j_call: TRBJ1-1
clone_size: many

cdr3_nt: TGTGCCAGCAGTGGGACAGGGGAAACTGGAAACACCATATATTTT
cdr3_aa: CASSGTGETGNTIYF
v_call: TRBV27
d_call: TRBD1
j_call: TRBJ1-3
clone_size: NA

cdr3_nt: TGTGCCAGCAGTTGGGACAGGAGCACCGGGGAGCTGTTTTTT
cdr3_aa: CASSWDRSTGELFF
v_call: TRBV25-1
d_call: TRBD1
j_call: TRBJ2-2
clone_size: NA

cdr3_nt: TGTGCCAGCAGTGATTTTACAGGTGATTCCTACGAGCAGTACTTC
cdr3_aa: CASSDFTGDSYEQYF
v_call: TRBV25-1
d_call: NA
j_call: TRBJ2-7
clone_size: few

cdr3_nt: TGCAGCGTTTCCCTAGCGGGCTACGAGCAGTACTTC
cdr3_aa: CSVSLAGYEQYF
v_call: TRBV29-1
d_call: TRBD2
j_call: TRBJ2-7
clone_size: few

cdr3_nt: TGTGCCAGCAGCATTAATGATCAGCCCCAGCATTTT
cdr3_aa: CASSINDQPQHF
v_call: TRBV12-3/TRBV12-4
d_call: NA
j_call: TRBJ1-5
clone_size: many

cdr3_nt: TGTGCCACCAGTGATTCCGGGACAGGGGTGCAGCCCCAGCATTTT
cdr3_aa: CATSDSGTGVQPQHF
v_call: TRBV24-1
d_call: TRBD1
j_call: TRBJ1-5
clone_size: few

cdr3_nt: TGTGCCATCAGTGAGTCGGGGGAAAGGAGGTCTAACACCGGGGAGCTGTTTTTT
cdr3_aa: CAISESGERRSNTGELFF
v_call: TRBV10-3
d_call: NA
j_call: TRBJ2-2
clone_size: NA

cdr3_nt: TGTGCCAGCAGCTTAGCGCAAGGGAGTGGAGGTGAGCAGTTCTTC
cdr3_aa: CASSLAQGSGGEQFF
v_call: TRBV7-9
d_call: NA
j_call: TRBJ2-1
clone_size: few

cdr3_nt: TGTGCCAGCAGCCTAACAGGGTACAATGAGCAGTTCTTC
cdr3_aa: CASSLTGYNEQFF
v_call: TRBV11-2
d_call: NA
j_call: TRBJ2-1
clone_size: many

cdr3_nt: TGTGCTAGTGGTTTGGGGGCAGGGAGCAATCAGCCCCAGCATTTT
cdr3_aa: CASGLGAGSNQPQHF
v_call: TRBV12-5
d_call: NA
j_call: TRBJ1-5
clone_size: many

cdr3_nt: TGTGCCAGCAGCCTCCGGGACAGGGGGGAATATAACTATGGCTACACCTTC
cdr3_aa: CASSLRDRGEYNYGYTF
v_call: TRBV3-1
d_call: TRBD1
j_call: TRBJ1-2
clone_size: many

cdr3_nt: TGCTGCGTTGCCACCGCGGGTGAAAAACTGTTTTTT
cdr3_aa: CCVATAGEKLFF
v_call: TRBV29-1
d_call: NA
j_call: TRBJ1-4
clone_size: NA

cdr3_nt: TGCAGCGTTGCCAGAGCCTACGAGCAGTACTTC
cdr3_aa: CSVARAYEQYF
v_call: TRBV29-1
d_call: NA
j_call: TRBJ2-7
clone_size: NA

cdr3_nt: TGTGCCAGCAGTTTGAAACTCCGGGCAGGGAACTATGGCTACACCTTC
cdr3_aa: CASSLKLRAGNYGYTF
v_call: TRBV27
d_call: NA
j_call: TRBJ1-2
clone_size: few

cdr3_nt: TGCAGTGCCCTGAGCGGGAAATCCTACAATGAGCAGTTCTTC
cdr3_aa: CSALSGKSYNEQFF
v_call: TRBV20-1
d_call: TRBD2
j_call: TRBJ2-1
clone_size: few

cdr3_nt: TGTGCCAGCAGCTCCCTAGGGGGCGGTGAGCAGTTCTTC
cdr3_aa: CASSSLGGGEQFF
v_call: TRBV7-9
d_call: TRBD1
j_call: TRBJ2-1
clone_size: NA

cdr3_nt: TGTGCCAGCACCGGACCCGCGCGCCTGCGGAATCAGCCCCAGCATTTT
cdr3_aa: CASTGPARLRNQPQHF
v_call: TRBV6-8
d_call: NA
j_call: TRBJ1-5
clone_size: NA

cdr3_nt: TGTGCCAGCAGCCAAGTCGATGGCAGGAGCTCCTACGAGCAGTACTTC
cdr3_aa: CASSQVDGRSSYEQYF
v_call: TRBV14
d_call: NA
j_call: TRBJ2-7
clone_size: NA